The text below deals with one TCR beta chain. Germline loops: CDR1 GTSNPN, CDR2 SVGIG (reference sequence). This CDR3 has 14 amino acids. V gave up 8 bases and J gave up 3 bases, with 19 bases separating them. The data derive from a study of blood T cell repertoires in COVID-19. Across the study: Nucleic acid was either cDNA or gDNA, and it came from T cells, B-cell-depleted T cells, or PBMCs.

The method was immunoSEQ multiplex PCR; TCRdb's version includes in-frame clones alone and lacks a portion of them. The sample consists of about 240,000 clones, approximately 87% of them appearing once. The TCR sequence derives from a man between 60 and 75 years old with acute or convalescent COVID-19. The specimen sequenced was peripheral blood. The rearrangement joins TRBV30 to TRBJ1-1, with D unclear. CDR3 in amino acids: CAQNWRDRHTEAFF. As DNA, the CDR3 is TGTGCCCAAAATTGGAGGGATAGGCACACTGAAGCTTTCTTT.